The 2 T cell receptor beta chains below were found in one sample sequenced in a study of T cell responses to AZD1222 COVID-19 vaccine. TCRdb's copy holds only in-frame clones and misses some; the assay was immunoSEQ multiplex PCR. The table shows some 130,000 clones, with 90% occurring only once. The material was peripheral blood, obtained on day 0 of AZD1222 vaccination. These receptors all stem from an adult in good health.

This CDR3 reads CASSLGLQGLQETQYF. CDR3 nucleotide sequence: TGTGCCAGCAGCTTGGGCCTACAGGGACTCCAAGAGACCCAGTACTTC. The V call is TRBV5-8, the J call TRBJ2-5, with D perhaps TRBD1 or TRBD2 (6 bases each). The V gene's germline CDR1 is SGHTS and CDR2 YDEGEE. The CDR3 extends over 16 amino acids. With 0 bases removed from V and 1 base from J, the gap between germline ends came to 13 bases.

The rearrangement links TRBV19 to TRBJ2-6; a possible D gene is TRBD1 (6 bases). Germline CDR1 reads LNHDA; CDR2 reads SQIVND (reference sequence). The CDR3 extends over 15 amino acids. V dropped 4 bases and J dropped 3 bases, with 10 bases sitting between them. The CDR3 spells CASSTTGFGANVLTF. The CDR3 DNA follows: TGTGCCAGTAGTACCACAGGGTTTGGGGCCAACGTCCTGACTTTC. The full variable domain, with the rest looked up from reference TRBV19 and TRBJ2-6, is DGGITQSPKYLFRKEGQNVTLSCEQNLNHDAMYWYRQDPGQGLRLIYYSQIVNDFQKGDIAEGYSVSREKKESFPLTVTSAQKNPTAFYLCASSTTGFGANVLTFGAGSRLTVL.